Listed here are 29 T cell receptor beta chains from one sample, sequenced in a study of blood T cell repertoires in COVID-19. Data came from immunoSEQ multiplex PCR; TCRdb stores just in-frame clones and leaves some out. The sample includes about 170,000 clones, about 85% of them seen just once. Source material: peripheral blood. The source is an older man with COVID-19, enrolled during active disease.

The V call is TRBV2, the J call TRBJ2-7, with 10 bases that match TRBD1. This CDR3 comprises 14 residues. CDR1 and CDR2 (germline): SNHLY, FYNNEI. Trimming at V came to 6 bases and at J to 2 bases, leaving 4 bases not matched to a gene. The CDR3 here is CASRSGTGAYEQYF. The CDR3 coding sequence is TGTGCCAGCAGGTCCGGGACAGGGGCCTACGAGCAGTACTTC.

This clone was seen more than once but under ten times. The chain carries TRBV6-5 and TRBJ2-7; 10 bases are a match to TRBD2. Germline CDR1 is MNHEY and CDR2 is SVGAGI. Trimming removed 6 bases from V and 0 bases from J; junction bases left unmatched: 5. This CDR3 comprises 15 residues. The CDR3, as DNA: TGTGCCAGCAGACCCTCTAGCGGGGGCTCCTACGAGCAGTACTTC. Translation: CASRPSSGGSYEQYF.

The chain employs TRBV5-1 and TRBJ1-2; D uncertain. Germline loops: CDR1 SGHRS, CDR2 YFSETQ. The CDR3 runs 13 residues. Trimming left V 3 bases short and J 8 bases short, with 14 bases between. The CDR3 nucleotides read TGCGCCAGCAGCTGGGAGGCGACAAGCGGCTACACCTTC. This gives the protein CASSWEATSGYTF.

The chain is built from TRBV9 and TRBJ1-2, with D possibly being TRBD1 (6 bases). CDR1 and CDR2 (germline): SGDLS, YYNGEE. The CDR3 sequence is 15 residues long. V lost 0 bases, J lost 7 bases, and 16 bases lay in between. CDR3 amino acids: CASSVESRGEAGYTF. CDR3 coding DNA: TGTGCCAGCAGCGTAGAGAGCAGGGGTGAGGCTGGCTACACCTTC.

This sequence joins TRBV2 and TRBJ1-2, with no clear D. This CDR3 is built from 14 residues. V lost 1 base, J lost 4 bases, and 10 bases lay in between. The germline V gene has CDR1 SNHLY and CDR2 FYNNEI. CDR3 sequence: CASSEGQASYGYTF. CDR3 DNA sequence: TGTGCCAGCAGTGAAGGTCAGGCAAGCTATGGCTACACCTTC. Full variable domain (remainder filled in from reference TRBV2 and TRBJ1-2): EPEVTQTPSHQVTQMGQEVILRCVPISNHLYFYWYRQILGQKVEFLVSFYNNEISEKSEIFDDQFSVERPDGSNFTLKIRSTKLEDSAMYFCASSEGQASYGYTFGSGTRLTVV.

The genes are TRBV30 and TRBJ1-2; 7 nucleotides line up with TRBD1. With V trimmed by 2 bases and J by 1 base, 7 bases remained unmatched. The germline V gene encodes CDR1 GTSNPN and CDR2 SVGIG (reference sequence). The CDR3 has 15 amino acids. The CDR3 loop reads CAWSMPDRNNYGYTF. The CDR3 region has the DNA TGTGCCTGGAGTATGCCGGACAGGAATAACTATGGCTACACCTTC.

The chain carries TRBV9 and TRBJ2-6; D unclear. The CDR3 runs to 15 residues. Trimming pared 0 bases from V and 4 bases from J, leaving 8 bases between. CDR1 and CDR2 (germline): SGDLS, YYNGEE. The CDR3 DNA is TGTGCCAGCAGCGTAGGCCAGATGGGGGCCAACGTCCTGACTTTC. Residues: CASSVGQMGANVLTF. The variable domain in full, with the rest retrieved from reference TRBV9 and TRBJ2-6, is DSGVTQTPKHLITATGQRVTLRCSPRSGDLSVYWYQQSLDQGLQFLIQYYNGEERAKGNILERFSAQQFPDLHSELNLSSLELGDSALYFCASSVGQMGANVLTFGAGSRLTVL.

J is TRBJ2-5 and V is TRBV5-4; TRBD1 agrees at 7 bases. The V gene's germline CDR1 is SGHNT and CDR2 YYREEE (reference sequence). The CDR3 has 14 residues. The J segment lost 2 bases and the V segment lost 4 bases, leaving 5 bases of the junction unmatched. Written as DNA, the CDR3 is TGTGCCAGCAGCCCCGGACAGGCTCAAGAGACCCAGTACTTC. Its translation is CASSPGQAQETQYF.

The chain carries TRBV6-1 and TRBJ1-6; D is undetermined. The V and J ends lost 1 base and 13 bases respectively, with 23 bases between them. Germline CDR1 is MNHNS and CDR2 is SASEGT. The CDR3 totals 17 residues. Here the CDR3 DNA reads TGTGCCAGCAGTGAAGAAGCCCACCTGACGGGTTTGCGTCCCCTCCACTTT. The encoded protein is CASSEEAHLTGLRPLHF.

This clone was counted once. The chain recombines TRBV11-2 with TRBJ2-3; no definite D call. Per germline, CDR1 SGHAT and CDR2 FQNNGV. V gave up 1 base and J gave up 8 bases, with 10 bases separating them. The CDR3 covers 13 residues. CDR3 in DNA: TGTGCCAGCAGCTTAGCCCGCACGGGTACGCAGTATTTT. Translated, it gives CASSLARTGTQYF.

The table lists this clone with a few counts. In the same sample, other DNA sequences code for this CDR3. The rearrangement links TRBV5-1 to TRBJ2-7; D may be TRBD1 (6 bases). Per the germline V gene, CDR1 is SGHRS and CDR2 is YFSETQ. V lost 0 bases and J 2 bases, leaving 12 bases between the germline ends. This CDR3 contains 15 residues. In DNA, the CDR3 is TGCGCCAGCAGCTTGGCCGGGACAAACGCCTACGAGCAGTACTTC. Translating it yields CASSLAGTNAYEQYF. The full variable domain, completed using reference TRBV5-1 and TRBJ2-7, is KAGVTQTPRYLIKTRGQQVTLSCSPISGHRSVSWYQQTPGQGLQFLFEYFSETQRNKGNFPGRFSGRQFSNSRSEMNVSTLELGDSALYLCASSLAGTNAYEQYFGPGTRLTVT.

This chain connects TRBV12-3 or TRBV12-4 to TRBJ1-1; a weak D match, TRBD1 (6 bases). The V gene lost 3 bases and the J gene lost 6 bases, with 8 bases spanning the gap. The CDR3 is 12 residues long. The CDR3 spells CASSFTGPEAFF. DNA for the CDR3: TGTGCCAGCAGTTTTACAGGGCCTGAAGCTTTCTTT.

This chain uses TRBV18 with TRBJ2-3; D possibly corresponds to TRBD1 (5 bases). The CDR3 is 15 amino acids. In germline, CDR1 is KGHSH, CDR2 LQKENI. The germline V and J ends were trimmed by 2 bases and 0 bases, with 9 bases remaining between them. CDR3 sequence: CASSPDSSSTDTQYF. The DNA of the CDR3 is TGTGCCAGCTCACCAGACAGCTCTAGCACAGATACGCAGTATTTT.

The chain couples TRBV12-3 or TRBV12-4 to TRBJ1-2; D gene ambiguous. CDR3 size: 12 residues. Trimming left V 0 bases short and J 8 bases short, with 7 bases between. The CDR3 loop reads CASSLALSGYTF. CDR3 sequence (DNA): TGTGCCAGCAGTTTAGCCCTGTCGGGCTACACCTTC.

This rearrangement joins TRBV21-1 to TRBJ2-5; the tabulated D call, TRBD1, remains unverified against the DNA. TRBV21-1 is reported as a pseudogene. CDR3 size: 14 residues. The CDR3 nucleotides are TGTGCCAGCAGCAGGGGGCGCCCCGTAGAGACCCAGTACTTC. Translation: CASSRGRPVETQYF.

The CDR3 is CATSRTTGAKNIQYF. As DNA, the CDR3 is TGTGCCACCAGCAGAACGACAGGGGCCAAAAACATTCAGTACTTC. This chain connects TRBV15 to TRBJ2-4, with 7 bases identical to TRBD1. From germline, CDR1 is LNHNV and CDR2 YYDKDF (reference sequence). There are 15 residues in the CDR3. Trimming cost V 2 bases and J 1 base; bases outside gene matches: 2.

This clone appeared a single time. J is TRBJ1-5 and V is TRBV12-5; D is unresolved. Per the germline V gene, CDR1 is LGHNT and CDR2 is FRNRAP. There are 13 residues in the CDR3. V gave up 3 bases and J gave up 6 bases, with 9 bases separating them. The CDR3 nucleotides are TGTGCTAGTGGTTTTGAGGCCGCTCAGCCCCAGCATTTT. It specifies CASGFEAAQPQHF. The variable domain in full, with the rest retrieved from reference TRBV12-5 and TRBJ1-5, is DARVTQTPRHKVTEMGQEVTMRCQPILGHNTVFWYRQTMMQGLELLAYFRNRAPLDDSGMPKDRFSAEMPDATLATLKIQPSEPRDSAVYFCASGFEAAQPQHFGDGTRLSIL.

V is TRBV6-2 or TRBV6-3 and J is TRBJ1-2; the D gene is possibly TRBD1 (5 bases). Germline V lookup: CDR1 MNHEY, CDR2 SVGEGT. The CDR3 has 14 amino acids. V lost 5 bases and J lost 3, with 13 bases in between. For the CDR3, the DNA is TGTGCCAGCAGTCAACCGGGACTGGACTATGGCTACACCTTC. This gives the protein CASSQPGLDYGYTF.

The rearrangement joins TRBV7-2 to TRBJ2-1; 13 nucleotides align to TRBD2. The V segment lost 4 bases and the J segment 7 bases; nucleotides outside the gene matches: 7. Germline V CDR1 and CDR2: SGHTA, FQGNSA. The CDR3 has 16 amino acids. The CDR3: CASSSAMTSGGNEQFF. CDR3 DNA sequence: TGTGCCAGCAGCTCCGCAATGACTAGCGGGGGGAATGAGCAGTTCTTC.

This clone was seen just once. The genes are TRBV19 and TRBJ1-5; 7 bases line up with TRBD1. The V segment lost 6 bases and the J segment 3 bases; nucleotides outside the gene matches: 2. The CDR3 extends over 13 amino acids. Germline loops: CDR1 LNHDA, CDR2 SQIVND (reference sequence). The CDR3 here is CASRGQSNQPQHF. CDR3 sequence (DNA): TGTGCCAGTAGGGGACAGTCCAATCAGCCCCAGCATTTT. Complete variable domain (other parts from reference TRBV19 and TRBJ1-5): DGGITQSPKYLFRKEGQNVTLSCEQNLNHDAMYWYRQDPGQGLRLIYYSQIVNDFQKGDIAEGYSVSREKKESFPLTVTSAQKNPTAFYLCASRGQSNQPQHFGDGTRLSIL.

This clone was recorded once. The chain uses TRBV3-1 (or the pseudogene TRBV3-2) and TRBJ2-1; the match to TRBD1 covers 8 bases. The germline gives CDR1 LGHDT, CDR2 YNNKEL (reference sequence). The V segment lost 1 base and the J segment 15 bases; nucleotides outside the gene matches: 14. The CDR3 loop spans 15 amino acids. CDR3: CASSQGGSRTGTLFF. The CDR3 nucleotides are TGTGCCAGCAGCCAAGGGGGATCTAGGACAGGGACTTTGTTCTTC.

V gene TRBV7-8 combines with J gene TRBJ1-2; D call uncertain. The germline V gene encodes CDR1 SGHVS and CDR2 FQNEAQ. This CDR3 has 16 residues. Deletions cut 2 bases from V and 4 bases from J, with 17 bases between. This CDR3 reads CASSLNSGRETYGYTF. CDR3 DNA: TGTGCCAGCAGCTTAAATTCGGGGAGGGAGACCTATGGCTACACCTTC.

V gene TRBV19 combines with J gene TRBJ2-1; TRBD2 aligns across 15 bases. The junction had 12 bases not matched to a gene; V was cut back by 5 bases and J by 7 bases. This CDR3 has 18 amino acids. Per the germline V gene, CDR1 is LNHDA and CDR2 is SQIVND (reference sequence). CDR3 loop: CASSPRTSGGATRNEQFF. The CDR3 coding sequence is TGTGCCAGTAGTCCACGGACTAGCGGGGGGGCCACCCGGAATGAGCAGTTCTTC.

The genes are TRBV9 and TRBJ2-2; 12 nucleotides agree with TRBD2. The CDR3 loop spans 16 amino acids. Per germline, CDR1 SGDLS and CDR2 YYNGEE. V lost 8 bases and J lost 2; bases outside the gene matches: 7. The CDR3 region has the DNA TGTGCCAGGATCACTAGCGGGGGGTCTAACACCGGGGAGCTGTTTTTT. It specifies CARITSGGSNTGELFF.

V is TRBV18 and J is TRBJ2-3, with unresolved D. The CDR3 is 13 amino acids. Trimming removed 2 bases at V and 0 bases at J, with 3 bases between. The germline CDR1 and CDR2 sequences are KGHSH and LQKENI. The CDR3 sequence: CASSPGSTDTQYF. DNA for the CDR3: TGTGCCAGCTCACCAGGCAGCACAGATACGCAGTATTTT.

This chain joins TRBV5-1 and TRBJ1-2; D is possibly TRBD1 (6 bases). The CDR3 runs 15 residues. Trimming left V 0 bases short and J 2 bases short, with 11 bases between. Germline CDR1 SGHRS, CDR2 YFSETQ. This CDR3 reads CASSLGGGQNYGYTF. DNA for the CDR3: TGCGCCAGCAGCTTGGGCGGGGGACAAAACTATGGCTACACCTTC.

V is TRBV18 and J is TRBJ1-1, with TRBD1 matching over 8 bases. V shed 6 bases and J 4 bases; nucleotides not matched to a gene: 7. The CDR3 has 14 residues. From germline, CDR1 is KGHSH and CDR2 LQKENI. CDR3 amino acids: CASSQGQVSTEAFF. In nucleotides, the CDR3 is TGTGCCAGCTCTCAGGGACAGGTGAGCACTGAAGCTTTCTTT.

The gene calls are TRBV27 and TRBJ1-1; the match to TRBD1 covers 8 bases. Germline V gene lookup returns CDR1 MNHEY and CDR2 SMNVEV (reference sequence). This CDR3 spans 15 amino acids. V lost 3 bases, J lost 2 bases, and 5 bases stayed unmatched. The CDR3 DNA sequence: TGTGCCAGCAGTTTCAACAGGGGGACCAACACTGAAGCTTTCTTT. Amino acid sequence: CASSFNRGTNTEAFF.

The chain employs TRBV4-2 and TRBJ1-4; tentative D call: TRBD1 (5 bases). The CDR3 runs to 14 residues. Germline-derived CDR1 and CDR2 are LGHNA and YNFKEQ. Trimming removed 6 bases from V and 4 bases from J, with 12 bases in between. CDR3 coding DNA: TGTGCCAGCAGTTTCGACAGCATTAATGAAAAACTGTTTTTT. This encodes CASSFDSINEKLFF.